The clone carrying this T cell receptor (beta chain) was detected ten times or more. Antigen: not known. Recently diagnosed hyperthyroidism of less than 2 months' duration affected patients aged 18 to 65. Researchers barred patients who had uncontrolled infection, other autoimmune disease, pregnancy or lactation. V was shortened by 6 bases and J by 1 base, with 19 bases between the two germline ends. This CDR3 comprises 16 residues. The germline gives CDR1 KGHSH, CDR2 LQKENI. The data derive from a study of T cells in Graves' hyperthyroidism and ophthalmopathy. Study summary: At initial diagnosis, before any treatment had begun, peripheral blood was obtained. Findings and caveats of the study: Blood also contained most expanded thyroid clonotypes above 0.001.

RNA transcripts yielded amplified TCR beta CDR3 regions. The TCR CDR3 was amplified in a first-round RT-PCR using the HTBI primer set. MiXCR, applied by TCRdb to the multiplex PCR reads, yields one record per CDR3 protein. The sample yields approximately 400,000 distinct CDR3 sequences, roughly 14% seen once. The source material was blood. The rearrangement joins TRBV18 to TRBJ2-7; a weak D match, TRBD2 (7 bases). This sequence was found in a woman between 18 and 29 years old with Graves' hyperthyroidism. In DNA form, the CDR3 reads TGTGCCAGCTCCCGAACGGGGGGCGCGTTTTCCTACGAGCAGTACTTC. Its translation is CASSRTGGAFSYEQYF.